The text below deals with one TCR beta chain. Its antigen is not identified. Trimming cost V 3 bases and J 6 bases, with 8 bases left between them. There are 12 residues in the CDR3. CDR1 is MDHEN and CDR2 is SYDVKM in the germline V gene. The entry originates in a study of cytomegalovirus exposure and HLA in healthy donors. Study-level results: As a later analysis showed, a missense DCLRE1C variant was linked to trimming of TCR beta V- and J-genes. A later analysis found common viral pathogens apparently linked to several of the most significant clusters. Researchers counted over 150 TCR beta chains as cytomegalovirus-associated.

Vbeta (60) and Jbeta (13) primers were used in the PCR. TCRdb's copy holds only in-frame clones and misses some; the assay was immunoSEQ multiplex PCR. The table records fewer than 150,000 clones, around 80% of them present only once. The sequenced sample was PBMCs. The gene calls are TRBV28 and TRBJ1-2; no firm D call. The sequence came from a middle-aged man in good health and CMV-seropositive. The CDR3 loop reads CASSLSADGYTF. In nucleotides, the CDR3 is TGTGCCAGCAGTTTGAGTGCGGATGGCTACACCTTC.